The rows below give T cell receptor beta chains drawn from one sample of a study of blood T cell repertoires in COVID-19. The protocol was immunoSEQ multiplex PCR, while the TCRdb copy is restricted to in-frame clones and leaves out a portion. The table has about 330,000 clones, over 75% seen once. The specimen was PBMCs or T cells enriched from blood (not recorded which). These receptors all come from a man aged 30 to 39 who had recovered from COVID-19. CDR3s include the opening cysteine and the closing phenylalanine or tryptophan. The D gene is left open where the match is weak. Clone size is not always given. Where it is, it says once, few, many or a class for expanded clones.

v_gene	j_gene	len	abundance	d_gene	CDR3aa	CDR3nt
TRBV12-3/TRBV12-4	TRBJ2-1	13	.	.	CASSSRNYNEQFF	TGTGCCAGCAGTTCCAGGAACTACAATGAGCAGTTCTTC
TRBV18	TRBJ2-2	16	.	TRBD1	CASSLTGTGNTGELFF	TGTGCCAGCTCACTAACCGGGACAGGAAACACCGGGGAGCTGTTTTTT
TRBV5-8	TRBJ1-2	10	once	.	CAAAGVGYTF	TGTGCCGCGGCCGGGGTTGGCTACACCTTC
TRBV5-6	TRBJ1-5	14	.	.	CASSKGRAIQPQHF	TGTGCCAGCAGCAAGGGGAGGGCAATACAGCCCCAGCATTTT
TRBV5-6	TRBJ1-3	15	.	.	CASSQRQVLLNTIYF	TGTGCCAGCAGCCAGAGACAGGTCCTCTTAAACACCATATATTTT
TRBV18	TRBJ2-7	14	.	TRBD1	CASSLGTGVSEQYF	TGTGCCAGCTCCCTCGGGACAGGAGTCTCCGAGCAGTACTTC
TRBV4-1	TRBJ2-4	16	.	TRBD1	CASSAGQGFAKNIQYF	TGCGCCAGCAGCGCCGGACAGGGCTTTGCCAAAAACATTCAGTACTTC
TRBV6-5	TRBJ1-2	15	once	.	CASSYGEGRSYGYTF	TGTGCCAGCAGTTACGGTGAGGGGAGGAGCTATGGCTACACCTTC
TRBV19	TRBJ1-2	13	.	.	CASSMGQRYGYTF	TGTGCCAGTAGTATGGGCCAGAGATATGGCTACACCTTC
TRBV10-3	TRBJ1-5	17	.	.	CAISERSVSGSNQPQHF	TGTGCCATCAGTGAGAGGTCAGTTAGCGGTAGCAATCAGCCCCAGCATTTT
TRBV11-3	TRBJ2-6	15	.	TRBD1	CASSSTGAGANVLTF	TGTGCCAGCAGTTCGACAGGGGCTGGGGCCAACGTCCTGACTTTC
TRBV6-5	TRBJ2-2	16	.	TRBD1	CASSYSTGEGTGELFF	TGTGCCAGCAGTTACTCGACAGGGGAAGGGACCGGGGAGCTGTTTTTT
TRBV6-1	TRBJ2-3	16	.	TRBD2	CASTERRGGYTDTQYF	TGTGCCAGCACTGAACGGCGGGGGGGGTACACAGATACGCAGTATTTT
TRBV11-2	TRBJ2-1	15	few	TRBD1	CASSSLQGARNEQFF	TGTGCCAGCAGCTCACTACAGGGGGCGCGCAATGAGCAGTTCTTC
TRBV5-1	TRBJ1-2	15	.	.	CASSLKRGSIYGYTF	TGCGCCAGCAGCTTGAAACGGGGGAGTATCTATGGCTACACCTTC
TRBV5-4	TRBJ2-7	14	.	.	CASREWTVGYEQYF	TGTGCCAGCAGAGAATGGACAGTCGGATACGAGCAGTACTTC
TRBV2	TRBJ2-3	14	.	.	CASSGKLPTDTQYF	TGTGCCAGCAGTGGTAAACTTCCCACAGATACGCAGTATTTT
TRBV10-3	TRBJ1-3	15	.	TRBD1	CATRDSTLSGNTIYF	TGTGCCACCCGGGACAGTACCTTATCTGGAAACACCATATATTTT
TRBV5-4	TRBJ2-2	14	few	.	CASSSSRDTGELFF	TGTGCCAGCAGCTCGTCGAGGGACACCGGGGAGCTGTTTTTT
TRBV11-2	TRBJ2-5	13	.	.	CASSRGAKETQYF	TGTGCCAGCAGCCGGGGGGCGAAAGAGACCCAGTACTTC
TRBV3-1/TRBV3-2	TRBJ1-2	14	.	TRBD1	CASSSPGQGYGYTF	TGTGCCAGCAGCTCTCCGGGACAGGGTTATGGCTACACCTTC
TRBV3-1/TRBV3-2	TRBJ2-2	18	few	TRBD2	CASSPHSFAGGGTGELFF	TGTGCCAGCAGCCCACACTCCTTTGCGGGGGGCGGAACCGGGGAGCTGTTTTTT
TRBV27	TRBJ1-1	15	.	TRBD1	CASSLSAGGITEAFF	TGTGCCAGCAGTTTATCGGCAGGGGGCATCACTGAAGCTTTCTTT
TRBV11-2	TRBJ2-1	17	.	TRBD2	CASSLEGLAGYSNEQFF	TGTGCCAGCAGCTTAGAGGGACTAGCGGGGTATTCCAATGAGCAGTTCTTC
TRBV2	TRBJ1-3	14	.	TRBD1	CASSAGGSGNTIYF	TGTGCCAGCAGTGCAGGGGGATCGGGAAACACCATATATTTT
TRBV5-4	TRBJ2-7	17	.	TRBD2	CASSLGTSARSSYEQYF	TGTGCCAGCAGCCTCGGTACTAGCGCCAGGAGCTCCTACGAGCAGTACTTC
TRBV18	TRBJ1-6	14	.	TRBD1	CASSPGGGRSPLHF	TGTGCCAGCTCACCAGGAGGGGGCCGTTCACCCCTCCACTTT
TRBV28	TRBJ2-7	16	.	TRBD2	CASTLLPEERGPEQYF	TGTGCCAGCACCCTACTGCCGGAAGAGCGGGGGCCCGAGCAGTACTTC
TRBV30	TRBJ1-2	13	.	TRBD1	CAWDSGGTSGYTF	TGTGCCTGGGACTCAGGGGGCACGAGTGGCTACACCTTC
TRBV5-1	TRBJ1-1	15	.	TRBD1	CASSLGTGGDTEAFF	TGCGCCAGCAGCTTGGGGACAGGGGGCGACACTGAAGCTTTCTTT
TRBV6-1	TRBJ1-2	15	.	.	CASSEGWGSYYGYTF	TGTGCCAGCAGTGAAGGGTGGGGCAGCTACTATGGCTACACCTTC
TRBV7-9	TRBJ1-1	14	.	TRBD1	CASSLQGVTTEAFF	TGTGCCAGCAGCTTACAGGGGGTAACCACTGAAGCTTTCTTT
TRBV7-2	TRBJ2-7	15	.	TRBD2	CASSSGLAILGEQYF	TGTGCCAGCAGCTCGGGACTAGCCATCCTTGGCGAGCAGTACTTC
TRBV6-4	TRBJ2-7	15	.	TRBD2	CASQAGGPSSYEQYF	TGTGCCAGCCAAGCGGGGGGGCCCAGCTCCTACGAGCAGTACTTC
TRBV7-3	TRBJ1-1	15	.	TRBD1	CASSSTRQGNTEAFF	TGTGCCAGCAGCTCGACCCGACAGGGGAACACTGAAGCTTTCTTT
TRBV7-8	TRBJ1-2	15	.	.	CASSLGSGRNYGYTF	TGTGCCAGCAGCTTAGGCTCAGGGCGAAACTATGGCTACACCTTC
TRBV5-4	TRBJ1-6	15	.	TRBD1	CASSPDRVPYSPLHF	TGTGCCAGCAGCCCTGACAGGGTGCCTTATTCACCCCTCCACTTT
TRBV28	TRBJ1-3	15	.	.	CASSSPGESGNTIYF	TGTGCCAGCAGTTCTCCAGGGGAGTCTGGAAACACCATATATTTT
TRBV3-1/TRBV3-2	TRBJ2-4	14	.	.	CASSHFTRIHIQYF	TGTGCCAGCAGCCACTTTACTAGGATCCACATTCAGTACTTC
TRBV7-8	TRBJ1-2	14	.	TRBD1	CASSPGQGRYGYTF	TGTGCCAGCAGCCCCGGACAGGGTCGATATGGCTACACCTTC
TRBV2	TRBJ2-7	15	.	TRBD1	CASSPPGTGDFEQYF	TGTGCCAGCAGTCCGCCCGGGACAGGGGACTTCGAGCAGTACTTC
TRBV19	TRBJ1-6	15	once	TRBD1	CASSAKETGASPLHF	TGTGCCAGTAGTGCGAAGGAGACAGGGGCGTCACCCCTCCACTTT
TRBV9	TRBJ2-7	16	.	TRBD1	CASSPPRTGGNYEQYF	TGTGCCAGCAGCCCTCCCCGGACAGGGGGAAACTACGAGCAGTACTTC
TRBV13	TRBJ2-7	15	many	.	CASSLSENLPYEQYF	TGTGCCAGCAGCTTAAGCGAAAACCTTCCTTACGAGCAGTACTTC